A single sample is the source of the 27 T cell receptor beta chains below, sequenced in a study of T cell clones after liver transplantation. Here immunoSEQ multiplex PCR was the method, and the copy in TCRdb shows in-frame clones only, minus some. The sample includes tens of thousands of clones, about 80% of them seen just once. The sequencing here drew on CD4+ T cells from blood, taken 12 months after liver transplant. All receptors come from a human patient who received a liver transplant. The graft donor may be the source of some T cells.

This rearrangement joins TRBV4-3 to TRBJ2-7; D is uncertain. The CDR3 has 13 residues. The germline gives CDR1 LGHNA, CDR2 YSLEER. Trimming stripped 1 base from V and 3 bases from J, with 7 bases between. The CDR3 bases are TGCGCCAGCAGCCAAGTACGGTTCTACGAGCAGTACTTC. This encodes CASSQVRFYEQYF.

The chain has TRBV5-1 and TRBJ1-3; 10 bases align to TRBD1. This CDR3 is built from 19 residues. Germline V CDR1 and CDR2: SGHRS, YFSETQ. J was trimmed by 1 base and V by 1 base; bases with no gene match: 11. The CDR3 loop reads CASSLLGTGVSASGNTIYF. CDR3 nucleotides: TGCGCCAGCAGCTTGCTAGGGACAGGGGTGTCGGCTTCTGGAAACACCATATATTTT.

The rearrangement links TRBV11-1 to TRBJ2-6, with a tentative D call TRBD2 (6 bases). This CDR3 comprises 15 residues. Trimming took 8 bases from V and 0 from J, leaving 11 bases between them. Germline-derived CDR1 and CDR2 are SGHAT and FQDESV (reference sequence). CDR3 residues: CASGGLSSGANVLTF. The CDR3 DNA reads as TGTGCCAGCGGAGGGTTGAGCTCTGGGGCCAACGTCCTGACTTTC.

A few counts support this clone. The chain recombines TRBV7-6 with TRBJ1-3, with TRBD1 identical over 11 bases. Germline CDR1 SGHVS, CDR2 FNYEAQ. The CDR3 is made up of 15 amino acids. Trimming took 2 bases from V and 5 from J; bases not matched to a gene: 2. CDR3 loop: CASSLWTGGRNTIYF. The CDR3 DNA is TGTGCCAGCAGCTTATGGACAGGGGGCCGAAACACCATATATTTT. Full variable domain (remainder filled in from reference TRBV7-6 and TRBJ1-3): GAGVSQSPRYKVTKRGQDVALRCDPISGHVSLYWYRQALGQGPEFLTYFNYEAQQDKSGLPNDRFSAERPEGSISTLTIQRTEQRDSAMYRCASSLWTGGRNTIYFGEGSWLTVV.

The gene calls are TRBV5-1 and TRBJ1-5; no firm D call. With 0 bases removed from V and 2 bases from J, the gap between germline ends came to 9 bases. CDR1 and CDR2 from the germline V gene are SGHRS and YFSETQ. This CDR3 contains 15 residues. The CDR3 here is CASSLDSSGNQPQHF. The CDR3, as DNA: TGCGCCAGCAGCTTGGACTCCAGCGGCAATCAGCCCCAGCATTTT.

This rearrangement joins TRBV5-1 to TRBJ2-2; D gene ambiguous. The V and J ends lost 0 bases and 4 bases respectively, with 4 bases between them. CDR3 length: 13 residues. The germline gives CDR1 SGHRS, CDR2 YFSETQ. CDR3 coding DNA: TGCGCCAGCAGCTTGGTCCCCACCGGGGAGCTGTTTTTT. This sequence encodes CASSLVPTGELFF.

This chain joins TRBV5-1 and TRBJ2-7, with a possible D match to TRBD1 (7 bases). The V end lost 1 base, the J end lost 0 bases, and 20 bases lay between the germline ends. The CDR3 totals 18 residues. The germline gives CDR1 SGHRS, CDR2 YFSETQ. CDR3: CASSLRGRGESISYEQYF. The CDR3 nucleotides are TGCGCCAGCAGCTTGCGGGGCAGGGGGGAATCGATCTCCTACGAGCAGTACTTC.

The rearrangement uses TRBV28 and TRBJ2-7; possibly TRBD2 for D (5 bases). The CDR3 sequence is 13 residues long. The germline CDR1 and CDR2 sequences are MDHEN and SYDVKM. V was shortened by 6 bases and J by 0 bases, with 9 bases between the two germline ends. CDR3 bases: TGTGCCAGCAGGACGGGGAGCTCCTACGAGCAGTACTTC. Protein sequence: CASRTGSSYEQYF. The variable domain in full, with the rest retrieved from reference TRBV28 and TRBJ2-7, is DVKVTQSSRYLVKRTGEKVFLECVQDMDHENMFWYRQDPGLGLRLIYFSYDVKMKEKGDIPEGYSVSREKKERFSLILESASTNQTSMYLCASRTGSSYEQYFGPGTRLTVT.

V usage is TRBV21-1 and J usage is TRBJ1-4; the DNA was not used to check the table's D call, TRBD1. TRBV21-1 is a listed pseudogene. CDR3 size: 18 residues. The CDR3 DNA follows: TGTGCCAGCAGCCCGTTACATCTCGGGGACAGGGGACGGGAAAAACTGTTTTTT. This encodes CASSPLHLGDRGREKLFF.

The chain carries TRBV18 and TRBJ2-7; D tentatively fits TRBD1 or TRBD2 (5 bases each). Germline V CDR1 and CDR2: KGHSH, LQKENI. The ends were cut back, 4 bases at V and 4 bases at J, with 20 bases in the middle. This CDR3 is 16 amino acids long. CDR3: CASSRTPRREYYEQYF. The CDR3 DNA reads as TGTGCCAGCTCACGCACCCCCCGCAGGGAGTATTACGAGCAGTACTTC.

V and J are TRBV5-1 and TRBJ2-1; maybe TRBD1 (5 bases). Germline CDR1 and CDR2: SGHRS and YFSETQ. Trimming pared 3 bases from V and 10 bases from J, leaving 17 bases between. This CDR3 is built from 14 residues. In nucleotides, the CDR3 is TGCGCCAGCAGCTACCCTAAGGGGAACCACGAGCAGTTCTTC. The encoded protein is CASSYPKGNHEQFF.

The chain is built from TRBV5-4 and TRBJ1-1; TRBD1 matches at 8 bases. Per the germline V gene, CDR1 is SGHNT and CDR2 is YYREEE (reference sequence). V lost 3 bases to trimming and J lost 9 bases; unmatched junction nucleotides: 13. The CDR3 totals 15 residues. DNA for the CDR3: TGTGCCAGCAGCTCCGACAGGGGCGGGGGATCAAAAGCTTTCTTT. It specifies CASSSDRGGGSKAFF.

The chain links TRBV9 to TRBJ1-1, with 7 bases lining up with TRBD1. The trim removed 5 bases at V and 1 base at J, leaving 2 bases unmatched. The germline V gene encodes CDR1 SGDLS and CDR2 YYNGEE. This CDR3 region has 13 residues. The CDR3 protein is CASSNRGNTEAFF. Here the CDR3 DNA reads TGTGCCAGCAGTAACAGGGGGAACACTGAAGCTTTCTTT. Supplemented by reference TRBV9 and TRBJ1-1, the full variable domain reads DSGVTQTPKHLITATGQRVTLRCSPRSGDLSVYWYQQSLDQGLQFLIQYYNGEERAKGNILERFSAQQFPDLHSELNLSSLELGDSALYFCASSNRGNTEAFFGQGTRLTVV.

The genes are TRBV28 and TRBJ2-7; TRBD1 aligns across 8 bases. The CDR3 runs to 14 residues. Germline V gives CDR1 MDHEN, CDR2 SYDVKM. Losses at the gene ends were 5 bases for V and 2 bases for J; bases not matched to a gene: 5. The CDR3 DNA is TGTGCCAGCAGTCTGACAGGGGATCCCTACGAGCAGTACTTC. Residues: CASSLTGDPYEQYF.

In its sample, this clone ranks as medium-sized. The rearrangement links TRBV27 to TRBJ2-3, with TRBD2 identical over 13 bases. This CDR3 is built from 14 residues. Losses at the gene ends were 7 bases for V and 4 bases for J; bases not matched to a gene: 2. The germline V gene has CDR1 MNHEY and CDR2 SMNVEV (reference sequence). CDR3 DNA: TGTGCCAGCAAGACTAGCGGGAGGTCAGATACGCAGTATTTT. It encodes CASKTSGRSDTQYF.

The chain couples TRBV5-1 to TRBJ2-3, with D uncertain. In germline, CDR1 is SGHRS, CDR2 YFSETQ. The CDR3 consists of 12 residues. Between the trimmed V and J ends, which lost 1 base and 6 bases, there was a span of 6 bases. CDR3 in amino acids: CASSLYWDTQYF. CDR3 nucleotides: TGCGCCAGCAGCTTGTACTGGGATACGCAGTATTTT.

This chain uses TRBV7-8 with TRBJ2-3, with D possibly being TRBD1 or TRBD2 (5 bases each). CDR1 and CDR2 (germline): SGHVS, FQNEAQ. With 8 bases removed from V and 6 bases from J, the gap between germline ends came to 15 bases. The CDR3 length is 13 residues. CDR3 protein: CASAGASRDTQYF. DNA of the CDR3: TGTGCCAGCGCCGGGGCTAGCAGGGATACGCAGTATTTT.

This chain links TRBV11-2 with TRBJ2-3; TRBD1 aligns across 9 bases. Per the germline V gene, CDR1 is SGHAT and CDR2 is FQNNGV. The V gene end was trimmed by 6 bases and the J gene end by 6 bases; junction bases not matched to a gene: 7. The CDR3 totals 14 residues. CDR3 sequence reads: CASSLGQGWDTQYF. As DNA, the CDR3 is TGTGCCAGCAGTCTAGGACAGGGGTGGGATACGCAGTATTTT.

This chain uses TRBV6-5 with TRBJ2-3; D gene uncertain. This CDR3 spans 14 amino acids. Germline V CDR1 and CDR2: MNHEY, SVGAGI. The V end lost 4 bases, the J end lost 4 bases, and 12 bases lay between the germline ends. In DNA form, the CDR3 reads TGTGCCAGCAGTTCCCTAGGTTTCGCAGATACGCAGTATTTT. Translated: CASSSLGFADTQYF.

The chain combines TRBV4-1 with TRBJ2-5, with TRBD2 identical over 11 bases. Germline assignment: CDR1 MGHRA and CDR2 YSYEKL. V was clipped by 2 bases and J by 5 bases; unmatched bases: 7. CDR3 length: 16 amino acids. The CDR3 is CASSQSRLAGWETQYF. The CDR3 DNA reads TGCGCCAGCAGCCAATCAAGACTAGCGGGATGGGAGACCCAGTACTTC.

The gene calls are TRBV7-9 and TRBJ2-5; perhaps TRBD1 as D (6 bases). Trimming cost V 4 bases and J 3 bases, with 18 bases left between them. CDR1 and CDR2 (germline): SEHNR, FQNEAQ (reference sequence). The CDR3 contains 16 residues. The CDR3 region has the DNA TGTGCCAGCAGCTCCTCAGGAACCAGGGGAAAAGAGACCCAGTACTTC. This gives the protein CASSSSGTRGKETQYF.

This clone was observed a few times. The V call is TRBV28, the J call TRBJ1-1, with D hard to call. This CDR3 region has 12 residues. Trimming removed 6 bases at V and 3 bases at J, with 8 bases between. The V gene's germline CDR1 is MDHEN and CDR2 SYDVKM. CDR3 nucleotide sequence: TGTGCCAGCAGGGGCTCAGACACTGAAGCTTTCTTT. Translated, it gives CASRGSDTEAFF.

This rearrangement joins TRBV2 to TRBJ2-7; TRBD1 aligns across 8 bases. Germline V gene sequence: CDR1 SNHLY, CDR2 FYNNEI. This CDR3 has 14 residues. Trimming took 5 bases from V and 4 from J; bases not matched to a gene: 7. This chain's CDR3 is CASSQRTGRYEQYF. CDR3 bases: TGTGCCAGCAGTCAAAGGACAGGGCGTTACGAGCAGTACTTC.

The V and J genes are TRBV15 and TRBJ2-6; D gene unclear. The CDR3 runs to 20 residues. V lost 0 bases, J lost 0 bases, and 18 bases lay in between. CDR1 and CDR2 from the germline V gene are LNHNV and YYDKDF (reference sequence). CDR3 protein: CATSREVANLQSSGANVLTF. As DNA, the CDR3 is TGTGCCACCAGCAGAGAAGTTGCTAACCTCCAAAGCTCTGGGGCCAACGTCCTGACTTTC.

This clone has only one observation. The V and J genes are TRBV2 and TRBJ1-2; D uncertain. Trimming pared 6 bases from V and 7 bases from J, leaving 15 bases between. CDR1 and CDR2 from the germline V gene are SNHLY and FYNNEI. The CDR3 covers 13 residues. For the CDR3, the DNA is TGTGCCAGCAGCGATTGGGAATTTGGTGGCTACACCTTC. Translated: CASSDWEFGGYTF.

In this sample, this clone turned up a few times. The chain is built from TRBV7-9 and TRBJ1-2; 11 bases line up with TRBD1. In germline, CDR1 is SEHNR, CDR2 FQNEAQ (reference sequence). V was clipped by 5 bases and J by 7 bases; unmatched bases: 6. The CDR3 loop spans 14 amino acids. CDR3 in amino acids: CASSPYGTGGGYTF. The CDR3 nucleotides are TGTGCCAGCAGCCCATACGGGACAGGGGGTGGCTACACCTTC.

The chain links TRBV2 to TRBJ1-1, with D hard to call. CDR3 length: 13 residues. V lost 7 bases and J lost 1, with 10 bases in between. Germline CDR1 is SNHLY and CDR2 is FYNNEI. DNA of the CDR3: TGTGCCAGCAAATGGCGGGGGAACACTGAAGCTTTCTTT. Its translation is CASKWRGNTEAFF. Full variable domain (missing parts from reference TRBV2 and TRBJ1-1): EPEVTQTPSHQVTQMGQEVILRCVPISNHLYFYWYRQILGQKVEFLVSFYNNEISEKSEIFDDQFSVERPDGSNFTLKIRSTKLEDSAMYFCASKWRGNTEAFFGQGTRLTVV.